This T cell receptor (beta chain) was sequenced during a study of T-cell reconstitution after alpha-beta-depleted transplantation in children. This clonotype was seen many times. Construction of the TCRbeta library involved unique molecular identifiers. TCRdb reanalysed the PCR reads using MiXCR and keeps one entry per CDR3 protein. The sample contains around 530,000 distinct CDR3 sequences, 32% of which appear only once. The V gene end was trimmed by 8 bases and the J gene end by 3 bases; junction bases not matched to a gene: 12. CDR1 is SQVTM, CDR2 ANQGSEA, per germline. This CDR3 spans 14 amino acids.

The sequenced sample was PBMCs from the stem cell graft donor, obtained from the stem cell graft. This receptor was obtained from a human donor who donated a stem cell graft to a child with aplastic anemia. This chain uses TRBV29-1 with TRBJ1-2; 7 positions match TRBD1. The CDR3 DNA reads as TGCAGCACACCCTACGTCGGGACAGACTATGGCTACACCTTC. This encodes CSTPYVGTDYGYTF. The full variable domain, completed using reference TRBV29-1 and TRBJ1-2, is SAVISQKPSRDICQRGTSLTIQCQVDSQVTMMFWYRQQPGQSLTLIATANQGSEATYESGFVIDKFPISRPNLTFSTLTVSNMSPEDSSIYLCSTPYVGTDYGYTFGSGTRLTVV.